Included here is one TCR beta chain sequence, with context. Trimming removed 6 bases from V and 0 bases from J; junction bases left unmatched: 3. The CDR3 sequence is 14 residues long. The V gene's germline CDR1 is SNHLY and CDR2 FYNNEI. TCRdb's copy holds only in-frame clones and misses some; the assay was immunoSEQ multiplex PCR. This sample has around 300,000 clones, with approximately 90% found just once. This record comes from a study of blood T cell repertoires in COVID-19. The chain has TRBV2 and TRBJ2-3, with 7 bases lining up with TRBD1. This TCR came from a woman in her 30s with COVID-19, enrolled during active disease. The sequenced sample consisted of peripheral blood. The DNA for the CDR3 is TGTGCCAGCAGAATACAGGGGAGCACAGATACGCAGTATTTT. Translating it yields CASRIQGSTDTQYF.